The 27 T cell receptor beta chains below were found in one sample sequenced in a study of blood T cell repertoires in COVID-19. Data came from immunoSEQ multiplex PCR; TCRdb stores just in-frame clones and leaves some out. The sample shows around 170,000 clones, more than 85% of them seen only once. Sequenced sample: peripheral blood. The receptors here all came from a man aged 55 to 69 with COVID-19, enrolled during active disease.

The chain couples TRBV24-1 to TRBJ2-1; D might be TRBD1 (6 bases). With 7 bases removed from V and 5 bases from J, the gap between germline ends came to 8 bases. The CDR3 spans 12 residues. Germline V CDR1 and CDR2: KGHDR, SFDVKD. CDR3 amino acids: CATRDRHNEQFF. In DNA form, the CDR3 reads TGTGCCACCAGAGACAGGCACAATGAGCAGTTCTTC.

The CDR3 DNA is TGCGCCAGCAGCTCAGGCGGGGGGCAAGAGACCCAGTACTTC. Amino acid sequence: CASSSGGGQETQYF. This sequence joins TRBV5-1 and TRBJ2-5; 8 bases map to TRBD2. The germline V gene has CDR1 SGHRS and CDR2 YFSETQ. J gave up 2 bases and V 3 bases, and 3 bases lay outside the gene matches. This CDR3 has 14 amino acids.

This chain joins TRBV19 and TRBJ1-5; D may be TRBD1 (6 bases). CDR1 LNHDA and CDR2 SQIVND come from the germline V gene (reference sequence). V lost 6 bases and J lost 3, with 15 bases in between. The CDR3 extends over 15 amino acids. Here the CDR3 DNA reads TGTGCCAGTAGCCGTATTGGACAGCTCAATCAGCCCCAGCATTTT. It specifies CASSRIGQLNQPQHF.

V usage is TRBV19 and J usage is TRBJ1-4; D perhaps matches TRBD1 (5 bases). CDR1 LNHDA and CDR2 SQIVND come from the germline V gene (reference sequence). The CDR3 has 14 residues. The V end was cut by 7 bases, the J end by 4 bases, with 13 bases between. CDR3 DNA sequence: TGTGCCAGTAAGTCGGGCCAGGGTAATGAAAAACTGTTTTTT. Its protein product is CASKSGQGNEKLFF.

The chain couples TRBV27 to TRBJ1-6; 7 positions match TRBD1. Germline CDR1 is MNHEY and CDR2 is SMNVEV (reference sequence). The CDR3 consists of 14 residues. V trimming: 3 bases; J trimming: 10 bases; junction bases outside the gene matches: 6. The CDR3 bases are TGTGCCAGCAGTTTCCTGGACAGGACGTCACCCCTCCACTTT. Its protein product is CASSFLDRTSPLHF.

This clone was recorded only once. The gene calls are TRBV19 and TRBJ1-4, with TRBD1 matching over 9 bases. The CDR3 covers 17 residues. V was pared by 4 bases and J by 4 bases, with 10 bases of the junction left unmatched. CDR1 and CDR2 (germline): LNHDA, SQIVND (reference sequence). The CDR3 DNA sequence: TGTGCCAGTAGTACCCAGATCACAGGGGGCTTTAATGAAAAACTGTTTTTT. Amino acid sequence: CASSTQITGGFNEKLFF.

The chain uses TRBV19 and TRBJ1-1; no firm D call. This CDR3 spans 15 amino acids. Per the germline V gene, CDR1 is LNHDA and CDR2 is SQIVND (reference sequence). With 3 bases removed from V and 0 bases from J, the gap between germline ends came to 11 bases. The CDR3 region has the DNA TGTGCCAGTAGTATCGGTAACAGCTTGAACACTGAAGCTTTCTTT. Its translation is CASSIGNSLNTEAFF.

The rearrangement links TRBV10-3 to TRBJ1-1; 7 nucleotides align to TRBD1. The germline gives CDR1 ENHRY, CDR2 SYGVKD. This CDR3 spans 13 amino acids. The V segment lost 6 bases and the J segment 2 bases; nucleotides outside the gene matches: 3. The CDR3 is CAIRGTVNTEAFF. CDR3 DNA: TGTGCCATCAGGGGGACAGTCAACACTGAAGCTTTCTTT.

The DNA for the CDR3 is TGTGCCAGTAGTAGTAATTACAATCAGCCCCAGCATTTT. Amino acids: CASSSNYNQPQHF. This chain links TRBV19 with TRBJ1-5; unclear D gene. Germline V gene sequence: CDR1 LNHDA, CDR2 SQIVND (reference sequence). The CDR3 spans 13 residues. V lost 4 bases and J 3 bases, leaving 7 bases between the germline ends.

The chain recombines TRBV3-1 (or the pseudogene TRBV3-2) with TRBJ1-1, with TRBD1 identical over 7 bases. The CDR3 runs to 16 residues. Trimming removed 5 bases from V and 4 bases from J; junction bases left unmatched: 13. Germline V gene sequence: CDR1 LGHDT, CDR2 YNNKEL (reference sequence). In DNA form, the CDR3 reads TGTGCCAGCAGCTACCGGGACAGAGATGCGGCCACTGAAGCTTTCTTT. As protein: CASSYRDRDAATEAFF.

V and J are TRBV5-1 and TRBJ2-7; 7 bases map to TRBD1. Germline values: CDR1 SGHRS, CDR2 YFSETQ. The trim removed 4 bases at V and 0 bases at J, leaving 10 bases unmatched. This CDR3 contains 16 residues. The CDR3 protein is CASSILGTASSYEQYF. The CDR3 coding sequence is TGCGCCAGCAGCATCCTTGGGACAGCCAGCTCCTACGAGCAGTACTTC.

The V call is TRBV7-9, the J call TRBJ2-6, with D unclear. The CDR3 runs to 14 residues. V lost 4 bases and J lost 6, with 10 bases in between. The germline V gene encodes CDR1 SEHNR and CDR2 FQNEAQ (reference sequence). DNA for the CDR3: TGTGCCAGCAGCTCGTCCTTCGTGGCCAACGTCCTGACTTTC. Encoded protein: CASSSSFVANVLTF.

The J gene is TRBJ2-4, the V gene TRBV21-1; TRBD1 was called by the table and not checked on the DNA. TRBV21-1 is an annotated pseudogene. The CDR3 totals 16 residues. CDR3 sequence (DNA): TGTGCCAGCAGTTTCGGGACAGGGGGAGCCAAAAACATTCAGTACTTC. Translation gives CASSFGTGGAKNIQYF.

The chain is built from TRBV30 and TRBJ2-2; 8 bases are shared with TRBD2. V lost 2 bases and J lost 0; bases outside the gene matches: 8. The CDR3 is 17 residues long. Looked up from germline, CDR1 is GTSNPN and CDR2 is SVGIG (reference sequence). CDR3 nucleotide sequence: TGTGCCTGGAGTCAATGGTTAGCGGGATCGAACACCGGGGAGCTGTTTTTT. Encoded protein: CAWSQWLAGSNTGELFF.

The gene calls are TRBV5-8 and TRBJ1-5; D call uncertain. The CDR3 extends over 15 amino acids. Germline V gene lookup returns CDR1 SGHTS and CDR2 YDEGEE. V lost 5 bases and J 6 bases, leaving 18 bases between the germline ends. CDR3 amino acids: CASSKGGWEGQPQHF. The DNA of the CDR3 is TGTGCCAGCAGTAAAGGAGGCTGGGAGGGTCAGCCCCAGCATTTT.

The rearrangement uses TRBV28 and TRBJ2-7; the D is unclear. V was cut by 5 bases and J by 1 base, with 6 bases left in between. The germline V gene encodes CDR1 MDHEN and CDR2 SYDVKM. The CDR3 totals 12 residues. The CDR3 sequence: CASSKQSYEQYF. In DNA, the CDR3 is TGTGCCAGCAGTAAACAGTCCTACGAGCAGTACTTC.

This chain connects TRBV19 to TRBJ2-3, with D maybe TRBD2 (6 bases). Deletions cut 8 bases from V and 0 bases from J, with 12 bases between. In germline, CDR1 is LNHDA, CDR2 SQIVND (reference sequence). The CDR3 runs to 14 residues. The CDR3, as DNA: TGTGCCAGTGGGGGACTGGCAAGCACAGATACGCAGTATTTT. Translated: CASGGLASTDTQYF.

The chain couples TRBV5-6 to TRBJ2-3; 8 bases align to TRBD2. V trimming: 5 bases; J trimming: 0 bases; junction bases outside the gene matches: 5. The CDR3 has 15 amino acids. Germline-derived CDR1 and CDR2 are SGHDT and YYEEEE. The CDR3 loop is CASRKRGTSTDTQYF. The CDR3 DNA follows: TGTGCCAGCAGGAAGCGGGGGACTAGCACAGATACGCAGTATTTT. The full variable domain, rest sourced from reference TRBV5-6 and TRBJ2-3, is DAGVTQSPTHLIKTRGQQVTLRCSPKSGHDTVSWYQQALGQGPQFIFQYYEEEERQRGNFPDRFSGHQFPNYSSELNVNALLLGDSALYLCASRKRGTSTDTQYFGPGTRLTVL.

The chain has TRBV3-1 (or the pseudogene TRBV3-2) and TRBJ1-1, with TRBD1 matching 10 bases. Germline V gives CDR1 LGHDT, CDR2 YNNKEL (reference sequence). V shed 4 bases, J shed 11 bases, and the junction held 7 bases outside the gene matches. This CDR3 region has 13 residues. CDR3 in DNA: TGTGCCAGCAGCCTATCTCGACAGGGGGCGGCTTTCTTT. Protein product: CASSLSRQGAAFF.

The chain links TRBV28 to TRBJ2-7; unclear D gene. This CDR3 has 12 amino acids. Germline V gene lookup returns CDR1 MDHEN and CDR2 SYDVKM. Trimming cost V 8 bases and J 3 bases, with 11 bases left between them. DNA of the CDR3: TGTGCCAGCCTAGATCAACACTACGAGCAGTACTTC. This codes for CASLDQHYEQYF. Filled out from reference TRBV28 and TRBJ2-7, the complete variable domain reads DVKVTQSSRYLVKRTGEKVFLECVQDMDHENMFWYRQDPGLGLRLIYFSYDVKMKEKGDIPEGYSVSREKKERFSLILESASTNQTSMYLCASLDQHYEQYFGPGTRLTVT.

The rearrangement links TRBV19 to TRBJ2-3; the match to TRBD1 covers 9 bases. Germline V CDR1 and CDR2: LNHDA, SQIVND (reference sequence). This CDR3 spans 14 amino acids. V was clipped by 6 bases and J by 3 bases; unmatched bases: 4. The CDR3 sequence is CASSRQGGTDTQYF. DNA for the CDR3: TGTGCCAGTAGCAGACAGGGGGGGACAGATACGCAGTATTTT.

The genes are TRBV30 and TRBJ2-5, with 12 bases fitting TRBD2. V lost 2 bases to trimming and J lost 3 bases; unmatched junction nucleotides: 10. Germline assignment: CDR1 GTSNPN and CDR2 SVGIG (reference sequence). The CDR3 runs 17 residues. CDR3: CAWSTGLAGRGKETQYF. DNA of the CDR3: TGTGCCTGGAGTACCGGACTAGCGGGACGGGGGAAAGAGACCCAGTACTTC.

The V and J genes are TRBV11-3 and TRBJ2-5; D uncertain. This CDR3 spans 13 amino acids. Germline V gene lookup returns CDR1 SGHNT and CDR2 YENEEA. V was clipped by 5 bases and J by 5 bases, with 12 bases between them. As DNA, the CDR3 is TGTGCCAGCAGCCCGATAGTTGGTGAGACCCAGTACTTC. It is translated as CASSPIVGETQYF.

The rearrangement links TRBV7-9 to TRBJ1-1, with unresolved D. The CDR3 is 13 residues long. Germline V gene lookup returns CDR1 SEHNR and CDR2 FQNEAQ (reference sequence). Trimming pared 1 base from V and 2 bases from J, leaving 5 bases between. The CDR3 spells CASSLDRNTEAFF. The CDR3, as DNA: TGTGCCAGCAGCTTAGACAGAAACACTGAAGCTTTCTTT.

The chain uses TRBV5-6 and TRBJ1-6; TRBD1 matches at 7 bases. The CDR3 is 15 residues long. Germline assignment: CDR1 SGHDT and CDR2 YYEEEE. The trim removed 2 bases at V and 8 bases at J, leaving 7 bases unmatched. The DNA of the CDR3 is TGTGCCAGCAGCTTAAAGGGACAGAGTTATTCACCCCTCCACTTT. This gives the protein CASSLKGQSYSPLHF.

This sequence joins TRBV6-5 and TRBJ1-2, with a tentative D call TRBD1 (5 bases). The V and J ends lost 5 bases and 0 bases respectively, with 7 bases between them. The germline V gene has CDR1 MNHEY and CDR2 SVGAGI. This CDR3 is built from 13 residues. CDR3 sequence: CASSPQANYGYTF. Here the CDR3 DNA reads TGTGCCAGCAGTCCACAGGCTAACTATGGCTACACCTTC.

This clone was observed a few times. The genes are TRBV19 and TRBJ2-5; 8 bases are shared with TRBD1. With 6 bases clipped from V and 2 bases from J, the junction kept 11 bases outside the gene matches. Germline V gives CDR1 LNHDA, CDR2 SQIVND (reference sequence). CDR3 size: 16 residues. CDR3 DNA sequence: TGTGCCAGTAGCCCGGACAGGGATAGTCGGCAAGAGACCCAGTACTTC. This encodes CASSPDRDSRQETQYF.